The T cell receptor beta chain under discussion was sequenced for a study of beta chain features in type 1 diabetes. Study-level findings and limits: Shortening that was moderate but significant affected the TCRB CDR3s of Type 1 diabetes patients in all four CD4+ subsets.

In this sample, this clone turned up a few times. Its target is not known. Reverse transcribing all isolated RNA meant expressed TCRB transcripts were sequenced. Using immunoSEQ multiplex PCR, the repertoire was profiled, and TCRdb retains in-frame clones only, with some absent. The sample consists of over 150,000 clones, about a tenth of them appearing once. The CDR3 is made up of 15 amino acids. Germline CDR1 is MDHEN and CDR2 is SYDVKM. The ends were cut back, 1 base at V and 5 bases at J, with 11 bases in the middle. The material sequenced was central memory CD4+ T cells from blood. The clonotype comes from a man younger than 45 with type 1 diabetes. This chain connects TRBV28 to TRBJ1-4; D gene ambiguous. This CDR3 reads CASSLSGSMNEKLFF. The CDR3 nucleotides read TGTGCCAGCAGTTTATCAGGCAGCATGAATGAAAAACTGTTTTTT.